A selection of T cell receptor beta chains follows, all from one sample in a study of vaccination and CD4 T cells after COVID-19. One entry per CDR3 protein results from TCRdb running MiXCR on the PCR reads. The table records some 14,000 distinct CDR3 sequences, 53% of them present only once. Their target antigens are unknown. This material consisted of CD4+ T cells from blood, cultured in vitro, taken before SARS-CoV-2 vaccination. The receptors were gathered from a human donor who had recovered from COVID-19. CDR3s include the opening cysteine and the closing phenylalanine or tryptophan. A D gene is named only where the DNA matches it firmly. A clone size is listed for some rows: how often the clone was seen (once, few, many), or a class if it is expanded.

>TRBV20-1|TRBJ1-6|-|few
TGCAGTGCTAGAGCCCCCTTGGGGGGTGAAAATTCACCCCTCCACTTT
CSARAPLGGENSPLHF
>TRBV12-3/TRBV12-4|TRBJ1-5|-|few
TGTGCCAGCAGTTATGGGTCGGGTGGGAATCAGCCCCAGCATTTT
CASSYGSGGNQPQHF
>TRBV7-9|TRBJ1-1|-|-
TGTGCCAGCAGCTTAGCGGATGAGTCGAACACTGAAGCTTTCTTT
CASSLADESNTEAFF
>TRBV30|TRBJ2-7|-|-
TGTGCCTGGAGGGTTAGCGGAAACTCCTACGAGCAGTACTTC
CAWRVSGNSYEQYF
>TRBV2|TRBJ2-7|TRBD2|-
TGTGCCAGCAGTAAGCTAGCGGGAGGCTACGAGCAGTACTTC
CASSKLAGGYEQYF
>TRBV4-3|TRBJ2-5|-|few
TGCGCCAGCAGCCAAGTGGAGACAAGAGCGGAGACCCAGTACTTC
CASSQVETRAETQYF
>TRBV4-2|TRBJ1-5|-|few
TGTGCCAGCAGCCAAGGTAAAGGGAGCGGCAATCAGCCCCAGCATTTT
CASSQGKGSGNQPQHF
>TRBV28|TRBJ1-3|-|-
TGTGCCAGCAGTTTAGGGCGGAGGGACACCATATATTTT
CASSLGRRDTIYF
>TRBV20-1|TRBJ1-2|-|few
TGCAGTGCTAAGAGCGGCGGGGGCGCTGGCTACACCTTC
CSAKSGGGAGYTF
>TRBV6-2/TRBV6-3|TRBJ1-6|TRBD1|few
TGTGCCAGCAGTCCGGGACAGGGGGGATCACCCCTCCACTTT
CASSPGQGGSPLHF
>TRBV28|TRBJ1-4|-|-
TGTGCCACCCTTGTAAGTGGAATCGAAAAACTGTTTTTT
CATLVSGIEKLFF
>TRBV5-3|TRBJ1-2|TRBD1|-
TGTGCCTCTACAGACAGGGGGCGGAGTGGCTACACCTTC
CASTDRGRSGYTF
>TRBV12-3/TRBV12-4|TRBJ1-1|-|-
TGTGCCAGCAGTTTAGAAGTGAACACTGAAGCTTTCTTT
CASSLEVNTEAFF